This T cell receptor beta chain came from a study of shared clonotypes between healthy human individuals (dated by TCRdb to the early 2020s). Context from the whole study: Three men and two women, aged 18 to 49 years, made up the cohort. Per donor, three plates each were used for CD4 naive and CD4 memory, two for CD8 naive, and one for CD8 memory. The study deeply sequenced blood TCR repertoires of several healthy adults to estimate repertoire size and the extent of clonotype sharing between individuals. Each donor's leukapheresis produced roughly between roughly 0.9 and 8.9 billion PBMCs. To increase sequencing depth and limit assay-specific biases, different laboratories used diverse techniques to prepare libraries and sequence TCR repertoires.

Its CDR3 holds 19 amino acids, cysteine through phenylalanine. Only the CDR3 portion is preserved as DNA: 57 bases, with reading frame beginning at the first base. Ends trimmed: V by 0 bases, J by 4 bases; bases unmatched to a gene: 13. CDR1 is given as MNHEY and CDR2 as SMNVEV, both from the germline V gene (reference sequence). With respect to this clone: What antigen it recognizes has not been identified. One base away there is no much larger clone; base qualities are not given.

Using the deep immunoSEQ assay, TCR CDR3 regions were amplified from genomic DNA by multiplex PCR. For each cell subset, the extracted genomic DNA was distributed evenly across all wells of several immunoSEQ 96-well plates, and each plate served as one replicate. For sorted subsets, each replicate PCR was loaded with around 200 ng genomic DNA, equivalent to about 30,000 T cell genomes. Purified libraries were quantified with a Qubit 3.0 fluorometer, sized on a Bioanalyzer 2100, and re-quantified with the KAPA Library Quantification kit. Every immunoSEQ 96-well plate was sequenced on a separate single-read 150-cycle Illumina NextSeq 550 flow cell. The original pipeline was this. The immunoSEQ output contained only junctional sequences without quality scores, so filtering could not match that applied to full-length reads. To assign V/J genes and CDR3, sequences were annotated using PyIR, a Python wrapper for IgBLAST v1.9, with IMGT germline references. Reads were removed for weak V/J assignments (E-value above 1e-6), missing CDR3, stop codons, out-of-frame junctions, or ambiguous translated residues. V3J clonotypes were defined as sequences sharing an identical inferred V gene, J gene, and CDR3 amino acid sequence. To compute the percentage overlap between repertoires, the number of shared unique clonotypes was divided by the size of the smaller repertoire. Repertoire richness was assessed with RTK rarefaction, the Chao1 estimator, and Recon v2.1 estimates of unobserved clonotypes. For all TCRbeta clonotypes obtained by the gDNA method from four donors, generation probabilities were computed with OLGA. TCRdb obtained this table from immuneACCESS and retained in-frame rearrangements with V and J assigned. These tables miss some clones; where compared with another copy, unresolved V genes account for less than half of the shortfall, and the remainder is unexplained. The V and J calls and the clone size are those of that table, but D and trimming were determined from the DNA. The sample table lists hundreds of thousands of clones, approximately 96% of them with a count of one. Roughly 0.1% of the sample comes from the top ten.

On the study overall, not on this receptor specifically: Sampling was restricted to blood, and TCR repertoires in tissue are likely to differ from TCR repertoires in blood. When a few donors were compared, the shared fraction of clonotypes was about 5% for naive CD4, approximately 3.3% for naive CD8, 2% to 2.5% for memory CD4, and 0.35% to 0.4% for memory CD8. Incomplete sequencing was indicated by rarefaction of sorted-subset datasets, despite the large sequencing depth. The genetic and exposure-history diversity represented was limited by the small number of donors. Compared with non-shared clonotypes, clonotypes shared by all four sorted-subset donors had higher generation probabilities. Estimated clonotype richness was generally larger for naive than for memory subsets. Pairwise subsampling led to the expectation that sequencing depth would affect the degree of clonotype sharing among donors.

CD8 naive samples were obtained by positive selection for CCR7 among CD45RO-negative cells, yielding a CD45RA+CCR7+ population from which TemRA cells were excluded. Healthy HIV-negative adults with no recently reported acute infections or vaccinations were included as donors. Every donor was a Caucasian adult residing in Nashville, Tennessee, USA. After blood collection by leukapheresis, PBMCs were isolated using Ficoll-Histopaque density gradient centrifugation and then cryopreserved in the vapor phase of liquid nitrogen. Analytical flow cytometry was used to check the purity and quantity of each magnetically sorted T cell population. Each sorted fraction had its genomic DNA isolated and then quantified by UV absorbance on a Nanodrop 2000c.

The clonotype originates from a woman aged 30 to 39 in good health. The sequencing sample was made of naive CD8+ T cells sorted from blood. What this sample's cell subset or site label stands for: CD45RA+CCR7+. Rearrangement joined TRBV27 to TRBJ2-1; TRBD2 fits 9 bases in the junction. The sequenced DNA is TGTGCCAGCAGTTTATCAACACCGGGGTGGCGGGAGGGTTACAATGAGCAGTTCTTC. Translated, this gives CASSLSTPGWREGYNEQFF.